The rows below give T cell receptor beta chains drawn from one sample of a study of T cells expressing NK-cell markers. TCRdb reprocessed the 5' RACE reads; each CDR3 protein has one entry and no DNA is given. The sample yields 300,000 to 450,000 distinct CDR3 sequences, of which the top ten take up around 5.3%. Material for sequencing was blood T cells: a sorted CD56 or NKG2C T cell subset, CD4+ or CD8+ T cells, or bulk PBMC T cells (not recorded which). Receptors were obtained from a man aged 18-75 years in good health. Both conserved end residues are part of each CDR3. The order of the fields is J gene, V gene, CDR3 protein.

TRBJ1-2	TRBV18	CASSQGQGLYGYTF
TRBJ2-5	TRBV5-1	CASSLSGGTETQYF
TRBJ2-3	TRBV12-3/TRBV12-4	CASSSGQGFDTQYF
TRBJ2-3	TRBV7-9	CASSLKVDTQYF
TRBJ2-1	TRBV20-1	CSARMWGVGVRGEQFF
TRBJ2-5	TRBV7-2	CASSPIYRGQETQYF
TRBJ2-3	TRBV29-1	CSVDSGGYTDTQYF
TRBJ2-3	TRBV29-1	CSVAPWTGPTDTQYF
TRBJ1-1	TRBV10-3	CAITLAPGTEAFF
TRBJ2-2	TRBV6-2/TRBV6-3	CASSPTGTGNTGELFF
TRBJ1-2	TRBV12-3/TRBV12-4	CASGGGRRNYGYTF
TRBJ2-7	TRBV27	CASSTLQGGIDEQYF
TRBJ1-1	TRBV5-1	CASSPDRVGTEAFF
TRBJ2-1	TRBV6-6	CAADGGYNEQFF
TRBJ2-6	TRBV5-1	CASSLRVSGANVLTF
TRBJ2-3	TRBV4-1	CASSQPTSGGSTDTQYF
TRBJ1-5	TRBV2	CASSAQIFSNQPQHF
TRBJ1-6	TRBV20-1	CSASGSSNSPLHF
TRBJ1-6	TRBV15	CATSRVRVRESPLHF
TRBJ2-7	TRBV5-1	CASSLGTGTFHEQYF
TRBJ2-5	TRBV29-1	CSVVRGGRGETQYF
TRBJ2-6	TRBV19	CASSKKKRETGANVLTF
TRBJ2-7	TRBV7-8	CASRSDSYSSYEQYF
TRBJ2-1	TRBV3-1	CASSQTTGRPSSYNEQFF
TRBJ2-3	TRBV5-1	CASSPEGSGTDTQYF
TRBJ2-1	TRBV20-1	CSAREPLKKQFF
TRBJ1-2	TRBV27	CASSKGYGYTF
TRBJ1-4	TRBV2	CASGMGFQEKLFF
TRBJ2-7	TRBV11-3	CASSSDIGGQYF
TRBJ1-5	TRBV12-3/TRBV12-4	CASSPTGGNQPQHF
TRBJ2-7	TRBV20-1	CSASPIGSAYEQYF
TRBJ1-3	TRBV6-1	CASSRQGAGNTIYF
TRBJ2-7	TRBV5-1	CASRTGTSGYEQYF
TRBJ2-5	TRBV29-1	CSVDKVAGGRGIQYF
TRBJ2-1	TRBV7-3	CASSADRRGTHNEQFF
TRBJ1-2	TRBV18	CASSPRDYGYTF
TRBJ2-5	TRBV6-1	CASSGSGTGAGIFQYF
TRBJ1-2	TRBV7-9	CASSPPGQDYGYTF
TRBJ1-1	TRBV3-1	CASSKQGGRNTEAFF
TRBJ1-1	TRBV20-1	CSARYRPNTEAFF
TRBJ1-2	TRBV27	CASKVVGGNYGYTF
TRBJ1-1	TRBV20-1	CSARPQGGFTEAFF
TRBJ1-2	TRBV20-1	CSARDQTEGLGYTF
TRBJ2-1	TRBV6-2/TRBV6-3	CASSSALSLYNEQFF
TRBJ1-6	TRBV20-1	CSARGQGSSYNSPLHF
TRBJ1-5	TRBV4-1	CASSQELGQGAQPQHF